These T cell receptor beta chains were read from a single sample in a study of CD8 T cells in Susac syndrome. TCRdb reanalysed the immunoSEQ multiplex PCR reads using MiXCR and keeps one entry per CDR3 protein. The sample holds 100,000 or so distinct CDR3 sequences; 85% to 95% are singletons and the top ten take 0.12%. Sample: CD8+ T cells from PBMCs. Receptor source: a human donor in good health. The conserved cysteine and the conserved F or W are not part of the CDR3 here. Each record gives: D gene, clone size, V gene, CDR3 protein. A D gene is named only where the DNA matches it firmly. Size is stated for part of the rows, as once, few or many counts, or as a class when the clone is expanded.

>TRBD2|-|TRBV5-6
ASSLQAGGRETQY
>-|-|TRBV6-6
ASSGGGTTDTQY
>-|-|TRBV20-1
SVVGRHLISTDTQY
>-|-|TRBV4-3
ASSQEEVGAEAF
>-|-|TRBV9
ASSPGTENTEAF
>TRBD1|-|TRBV19
ASRGQGLNTEAF
>TRBD1|-|TRBV11-2
ASSRGDRSNTEAF
>TRBD1|-|TRBV5-6
ASSLAGRTGGHTEAF
>-|-|TRBV6-5
ASSYSLGGNGYT
>-|-|TRBV6-2/TRBV6-3
ASSYGRETQY
>-|-|TRBV29-1
SVLGLGTEAF
>-|-|TRBV7-8
ASSLDRATTYEQY
>-|-|TRBV6-5
ASSYGQGSSYEQY
>TRBD2|-|TRBV6-5
ASTRQRGGREQF
>-|-|TRBV7-2
ASSLARGELF
>-|-|TRBV4-3
ASSQDTSYGYT
>TRBD1|-|TRBV12-3/TRBV12-4
ASSLSSGTGLQANYGYT
>-|-|TRBV6-2/TRBV6-3
ASSYSFYRVGDEQY
>TRBD1|-|TRBV7-2
ASSPSRQGKAF
>-|-|TRBV20-1
SNRGKSYNEQF
>-|-|TRBV18
ASSPQRVEHSPLH
>TRBD1|-|TRBV7-8
ASSPRPRLQGLRAETQY
>-|-|TRBV6-1
ASSDPRWEGNQPQH
>-|-|TRBV28
ASSLLGRTEQY
>-|-|TRBV19
ASSIPPVRSGNTIY
>TRBD2|few|TRBV7-6
ASSRTSGGHEQY
>-|once|TRBV7-2
ASSLAAGSGIELF
>TRBD2|-|TRBV29-1
SVESGLAGAGEQF
>TRBD2|-|TRBV20-1
SAREAAGLISYNEQF
>TRBD2|-|TRBV9
ASSVATSGYEQY
>-|few|TRBV27
ASSLGSGAYNEQF
>-|-|TRBV29-1
SVVQRDTYNEQF
>-|-|TRBV3-1
ASSDAGISRDGYT